This entry is about one TCR beta chain. Trimming stripped 2 bases from V and 4 bases from J, with 12 bases between. The germline CDR1 and CDR2 sequences are DFQATT and SNEGSKA (reference sequence). CDR3 length: 14 residues. This specimen belongs to a study of T-cell reconstitution after alpha-beta-depleted transplantation in children. Unique molecular identifiers were incorporated during preparation of the TCRbeta library. Using its own MiXCR run on the PCR reads, TCRdb lists one record per CDR3 protein. Counted here are 550,000 to 800,000 distinct CDR3 sequences, about an eighth occurring once; the ten biggest clones make up 0.79%.

The source of this sequence is a girl aged 2 to 9 with congenital amegakaryocytic thrombocytopenia, due to receive a stem cell transplant. V usage is TRBV20-1 and J usage is TRBJ2-1; D unresolved. The material sequenced was PBMCs, taken before TCRalphabeta/CD19-depleted stem cell transplant. Here the CDR3 DNA reads TGCAGTGCTAGAATTCCGTGGGGATACAATGAGCAGTTCTTC. This translates into CSARIPWGYNEQFF.